A single sample is the source of the 23 T cell receptor beta chains below, sequenced in a study of cytomegalovirus exposure and HLA in healthy donors. It was with 60 Vbeta and 13 Jbeta primers that the PCR ran. Repertoires were generated with immunoSEQ multiplex PCR, while TCRdb's copy carries only in-frame clones and drops some. The data show about 160,000 clones, 60% to 85% seen once. Input material: PBMCs. The receptors come from a woman in her 40s in good health and CMV-seropositive.

In DNA form, the CDR3 reads TGTGCCAGCAGCCAAGATTTCGAGGAGATAATGAACACCGGGGAGCTGTTTTTT. It codes for CASSQDFEEIMNTGELFF. The J gene is TRBJ2-2, the V gene TRBV14; no reliable D call. The CDR3 is made up of 18 amino acids. CDR1 and CDR2 (germline): SGHDN, FVKESK. V was pared by 0 bases and J by 1 base, with 15 bases between. The whole variable domain, remainder taken from reference TRBV14 and TRBJ2-2, is EAGVTQFPSHSVIEKGQTVTLRCDPISGHDNLYWYRRVMGKEIKFLLHFVKESKQDESGMPNNRFLAERTGGTYSTLKVQPAELEDSGVYFCASSQDFEEIMNTGELFFGEGSRLTVL.

This clone was counted between two and nine times. The chain recombines TRBV7-3 with TRBJ2-5; 8 bases are a match to TRBD1. The junction had 10 bases not matched to a gene; V was cut back by 5 bases and J by 5 bases. Germline CDR1 SGHTA, CDR2 FQGTGA. This CDR3 spans 15 amino acids. CDR3 in amino acids: CASSPRGPAGETQYF. In nucleotides, the CDR3 is TGTGCCAGCAGCCCCAGGGGGCCCGCCGGGGAGACCCAGTACTTC.

This clone has only one observation. This chain connects TRBV29-1 to TRBJ1-1; D is unresolved. This CDR3 is built from 11 residues. V was trimmed by 7 bases and J by 3 bases, leaving 9 bases between them. Per germline, CDR1 SQVTM and CDR2 ANQGSEA. The chain's CDR3 is CSAQLDTEAFF. The CDR3 region has the DNA TGCAGCGCACAACTAGACACTGAAGCTTTCTTT. The entire variable domain, with the rest obtained from reference TRBV29-1 and TRBJ1-1, is as follows: SAVISQKPSRDICQRGTSLTIQCQVDSQVTMMFWYRQQPGQSLTLIATANQGSEATYESGFVIDKFPISRPNLTFSTLTVSNMSPEDSSIYLCSAQLDTEAFFGQGTRLTVV.

V usage is TRBV18 and J usage is TRBJ1-5; no clear D gene. Germline-derived CDR1 and CDR2 are KGHSH and LQKENI. Trimming removed 4 bases at V and 6 bases at J, with 13 bases between. The CDR3 extends over 14 amino acids. The CDR3 bases are TGTGCCAGCTCACTGAGTGGAGGAGCTCAGCCCCAGCATTTT. Translating gives CASSLSGGAQPQHF.

The rearrangement links TRBV4-1 to TRBJ1-1, with 7 nucleotides matching TRBD1. V lost 4 bases and J lost 2; bases outside the gene matches: 4. The CDR3 extends over 14 amino acids. Germline CDR1 is MGHRA and CDR2 is YSYEKL. This chain's CDR3 is CASSRGGSNTEAFF. CDR3 sequence (DNA): TGCGCCAGCAGCCGAGGGGGCTCTAACACTGAAGCTTTCTTT.

The V gene is TRBV11-2, the J gene TRBJ2-1; 15 bases are a match to TRBD2. J lost 7 bases, V lost 5 bases, and 6 bases had no gene match. The CDR3 contains 16 residues. Germline lookup yields CDR1 SGHAT and CDR2 FQNNGV. In DNA form, the CDR3 reads TGTGCCAGCAGCCTGGGACTAGCGGGGGGTCAGAATGAGCAGTTCTTC. Translating gives CASSLGLAGGQNEQFF.

This chain uses TRBV7-9 with TRBJ2-5; D gene uncertain. Trimming took 1 base from V and 5 from J, leaving 14 bases between them. The germline V gene encodes CDR1 SEHNR and CDR2 FQNEAQ (reference sequence). This CDR3 comprises 15 residues. The CDR3 here is CASSLGLFIGETQYF. The CDR3 coding sequence is TGTGCCAGCAGCTTAGGGTTGTTTATCGGGGAGACCCAGTACTTC.

The chain is built from TRBV30 and TRBJ1-3; 8 bases agree with TRBD1. This CDR3 spans 16 amino acids. The junction had 7 bases not matched to a gene; V was cut back by 2 bases and J by 1 base. Germline CDR1 GTSNPN, CDR2 SVGIG (reference sequence). The CDR3 nucleotides are TGTGCCTGGAGTCGGGACAGGTCTTCTTCTGGAAACACCATATATTTT. It codes for CAWSRDRSSSGNTIYF.

This clone has just a few counts. The V gene is TRBV19, the J gene TRBJ2-3, with TRBD1 matching 9 bases. V lost 5 bases, J lost 3 bases, and 6 bases stayed unmatched. Germline V CDR1 and CDR2: LNHDA, SQIVND (reference sequence). The CDR3 has 15 amino acids. The CDR3 DNA sequence: TGTGCCAGTAGTCCCGTGGACAGGGGAACAGATACGCAGTATTTT. Its protein is CASSPVDRGTDTQYF.

The gene calls are TRBV18 and TRBJ1-1; 7 positions agree with TRBD1. The CDR3 length is 12 residues. Germline CDR1 is KGHSH and CDR2 is LQKENI. The trim removed 3 bases at V and 8 bases at J, leaving 3 bases unmatched. CDR3 DNA: TGTGCCAGCTCACCTCCGGGACAGGAAGCTTTCTTT. Amino acids: CASSPPGQEAFF. Full variable domain (rest looked up from reference TRBV18 and TRBJ1-1): NAGVMQNPRHLVRRRGQEARLRCSPMKGHSHVYWYRQLPEEGLKFMVYLQKENIIDESGMPKERFSAEFPKEGPSILRIQQVVRGDSAAYFCASSPPGQEAFFGQGTRLTVV.

V and J are TRBV5-1 and TRBJ2-1, with 9 positions matching TRBD2. The V gene end was trimmed by 4 bases and the J gene end by 4 bases; junction bases not matched to a gene: 6. The CDR3 loop spans 15 amino acids. Germline V gives CDR1 SGHRS, CDR2 YFSETQ. The CDR3 sequence is CASSLAGISYNEQFF. Here the CDR3 DNA reads TGCGCCAGCAGCCTAGCGGGGATTAGTTACAATGAGCAGTTCTTC.

The chain carries TRBV5-1 and TRBJ2-3; 10 bases map to TRBD2. The ends lost 4 bases at V and 0 bases at J; junction bases unmatched: 2. Germline loops: CDR1 SGHRS, CDR2 YFSETQ. The CDR3 totals 15 residues. DNA for the CDR3: TGCGCCAGCAGCGATAGCGGGGGGAGCACAGATACGCAGTATTTT. Encoded protein: CASSDSGGSTDTQYF.

The J gene is TRBJ2-2, the V gene TRBV2, with 7 bases matching TRBD1. There are 15 residues in the CDR3. Germline V gene sequence: CDR1 SNHLY, CDR2 FYNNEI. V shed 6 bases, J shed 4 bases, and the junction held 8 bases outside the gene matches. CDR3 amino acids: CASSGLQGPTGELFF. The CDR3 DNA is TGTGCCAGCAGCGGTCTACAGGGGCCCACCGGGGAGCTGTTTTTT.

V is TRBV6-1 and J is TRBJ2-3; D gene uncertain. The V gene's germline CDR1 is MNHNS and CDR2 SASEGT. Trimming left V 6 bases short and J 4 bases short, with 14 bases between. CDR3 length equals 14 residues. The CDR3 protein is CASSQGRLADTQYF. The CDR3 coding sequence is TGTGCCAGCAGCCAAGGCCGTCTAGCAGATACGCAGTATTTT.

The chain couples TRBV7-9 to TRBJ2-5; TRBD1 matches at 8 bases. V was clipped by 1 base and J by 1 base; unmatched bases: 2. From germline, CDR1 is SEHNR and CDR2 FQNEAQ (reference sequence). The CDR3 is made up of 15 amino acids. DNA for the CDR3: TGTGCCAGCAGCTTAGTAACAGGGGGCCAAGAGACCCAGTACTTC. It yields the protein CASSLVTGGQETQYF.

V usage is TRBV7-9 and J usage is TRBJ1-2, with D possibly TRBD1 on 5 matching bases. Germline CDR1 reads SEHNR; CDR2 reads FQNEAQ (reference sequence). The CDR3 contains 13 residues. Trimming pared 3 bases from V and 9 bases from J, leaving 14 bases between. The CDR3 protein is CASSFRGSGRYTF. The DNA of the CDR3 is TGTGCCAGCAGCTTCCGGGGGTCTGGACGCTACACCTTC.

This clone was seen only once. Given the absence of the conserved phenylalanine or tryptophan at the CDR3 end, a read error is likely. V gene TRBV2 combines with J gene TRBJ1-2; D unresolved. The germline V gene encodes CDR1 SNHLY and CDR2 FYNNEI. This CDR3 is built from 14 residues. V was clipped by 2 bases and J by 7 bases, with 14 bases between them. The CDR3 region has the DNA TGTGCCAGCAGTGAATACCGGACCGAGGGTGGCTACACCCTC. This encodes CASSEYRTEGGYTL.

This clone was detected once. The V and J genes are TRBV11-2 and TRBJ2-3, with TRBD2 identical over 9 bases. CDR1 is SGHAT and CDR2 is FQNNGV in the germline V gene. The J segment lost 2 bases and the V segment lost 4 bases, leaving 10 bases of the junction unmatched. The CDR3 has 17 residues. The CDR3 DNA reads as TGTGCCAGCAGCTCGACGGGCCTAGCGGGGTTCACAGATACGCAGTATTTT. Translating gives CASSSTGLAGFTDTQYF.

The chain links TRBV30 to TRBJ1-2, with a weak D call TRBD1 (5 bases). The CDR3 length is 13 residues. From germline, CDR1 is GTSNPN and CDR2 SVGIG (reference sequence). Trimming took 2 bases from V and 7 from J, leaving 14 bases between them. CDR3 sequence reads: CAWSPPFRVGYTF. In DNA, the CDR3 is TGTGCCTGGAGTCCCCCCTTCAGGGTTGGCTACACCTTC. Complete variable domain (other parts from reference TRBV30 and TRBJ1-2): SQTIHQWPATLVQPVGSPLSLECTVEGTSNPNLYWYRQAAGRGLQLLFYSVGIGQISSEVPQNLSASRPQDRQFILSSKKLLLSDSGFYLCAWSPPFRVGYTFGSGTRLTVV.

The chain combines TRBV2 with TRBJ1-4; 8 bases are a match to TRBD1. The J segment lost 7 bases and the V segment lost 6 bases, leaving 1 base of the junction unmatched. The CDR3 contains 12 residues. CDR1 and CDR2 from the germline V gene are SNHLY and FYNNEI. The DNA of the CDR3 is TGTGCCAGCAGGGACAGGGTTGAAAAACTGTTTTTT. It specifies CASRDRVEKLFF.

V usage is TRBV2 and J usage is TRBJ1-1, with TRBD1 as a possible D gene (5 bases). CDR1 is SNHLY, CDR2 FYNNEI, per germline. The germline V and J ends were trimmed by 8 bases and 11 bases, with 18 bases remaining between them. CDR3 size: 12 residues. CDR3 coding DNA: TGTGCCAGCGGGTTATTAACAGGAGTTGCTTTCTTT. This translates into CASGLLTGVAFF.

This clone was detected only a few times. The rearrangement links TRBV10-3 to TRBJ1-1, with D uncertain. V was cut by 3 bases and J by 0 bases, with 8 bases left in between. The CDR3 is 14 amino acids. In germline, CDR1 is ENHRY, CDR2 SYGVKD. In nucleotides, the CDR3 is TGTGCCATCAGTGAAGGGAGGATGAACACTGAAGCTTTCTTT. This codes for CAISEGRMNTEAFF.

As concerns this clone: Different DNA sequences within this sample yield the same CDR3. The rearrangement links TRBV19 to TRBJ2-7; D is perhaps TRBD1 (5 bases). Trimming shortened V by 5 bases and J by 1 base, and 6 bases separated the two germline ends. The germline V gene has CDR1 LNHDA and CDR2 SQIVND (reference sequence). The CDR3 is made up of 12 amino acids. The CDR3 DNA reads TGTGCCAGTAGTGCAGGGTCCTACGAGCAGTACTTC. Translating gives CASSAGSYEQYF. The full variable domain, with the rest looked up from reference TRBV19 and TRBJ2-7, is DGGITQSPKYLFRKEGQNVTLSCEQNLNHDAMYWYRQDPGQGLRLIYYSQIVNDFQKGDIAEGYSVSREKKESFPLTVTSAQKNPTAFYLCASSAGSYEQYFGPGTRLTVT.